This note documents a single TCR beta chain sequence. The CDR3 is 13 residues long. With V trimmed by 5 bases and J by 8 bases, 7 bases remained unmatched. The germline V gene encodes CDR1 MNHEY and CDR2 SMNVEV (reference sequence). This sample is drawn from a study of blood T cell repertoires in COVID-19. Study at large: The samples span acute and convalescent COVID-19 from the United States, Italy and Spain. Sample material is recorded as cDNA or gDNA derived from T cells, B-cell-depleted T cells, or PBMCs.

In the original analysis: Reference gene primer amplification in the assay estimated nucleated cell counts. Libraries were prepared by immunoSEQ multiplex PCR; TCRdb keeps only in-frame clonotypes and omits some of them. D and trimming were read from the DNA, whereas the V and J calls and clone size are those reported in that table. This sample has some 220,000 clones, with 75% to 85% found just once. The specimen sequenced was peripheral blood. The TCR was taken from a human donor in a cohort sampled during active COVID-19. V and J are TRBV27 and TRBJ1-2, with 8 bases identical to TRBD1. The CDR3 nucleotides read TGTGCCAGCAGTGGACAGGGAGTGGGAGGCTACACCTTC. Its protein is CASSGQGVGGYTF.